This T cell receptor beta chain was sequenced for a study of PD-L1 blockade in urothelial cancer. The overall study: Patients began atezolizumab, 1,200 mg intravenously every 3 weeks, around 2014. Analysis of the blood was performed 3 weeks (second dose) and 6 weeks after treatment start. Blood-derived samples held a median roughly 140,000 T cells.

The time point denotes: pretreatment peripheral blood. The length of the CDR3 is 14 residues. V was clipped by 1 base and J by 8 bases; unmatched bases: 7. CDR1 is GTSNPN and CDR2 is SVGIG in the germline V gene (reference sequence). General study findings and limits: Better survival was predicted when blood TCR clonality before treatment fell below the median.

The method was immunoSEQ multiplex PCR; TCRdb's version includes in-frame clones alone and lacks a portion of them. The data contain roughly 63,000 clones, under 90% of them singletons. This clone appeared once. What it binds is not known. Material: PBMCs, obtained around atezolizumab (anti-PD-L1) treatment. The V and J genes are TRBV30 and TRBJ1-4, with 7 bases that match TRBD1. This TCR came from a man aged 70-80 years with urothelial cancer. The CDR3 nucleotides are TGTGCCTGGAGTGGAAGACAGGGAGGAGAAAAACTGTTTTTT. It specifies CAWSGRQGGEKLFF.